This TCR beta chain was retrieved from a study of T cells in Graves' hyperthyroidism and ophthalmopathy. Study outcomes and limitations: Blood shared most expanded thyroid clonotypes above 0.001.

Researchers took RNA transcripts and amplified the TCR beta CDR3 regions from them. HTBI primers drove first-round RT-PCR of the TCR CDR3. One entry per CDR3 protein, called by TCRdb with MiXCR from the multiplex PCR reads. The sample contains hundreds of thousands of distinct CDR3 sequences, under 60% of which appear only once. Among the patients, aged 18 to 65, hyperthyroidism was newly diagnosed and had lasted under 2 months. A few counts support this clonotype. Its antigen is still unknown. This CDR3 contains 14 residues. The receptor comes from a woman in her late teens or twenties with Graves' hyperthyroidism. Sequencing was performed on peripheral blood or thyroid tissue (not recorded which). This chain connects TRBV12-3 or TRBV12-4 to TRBJ1-2, with a weak D call TRBD1 (6 bases). The CDR3 is CASAETGANYGYTF. Written as DNA, the CDR3 is TGTGCTAGTGCCGAGACAGGAGCTAACTATGGCTACACCTTC.